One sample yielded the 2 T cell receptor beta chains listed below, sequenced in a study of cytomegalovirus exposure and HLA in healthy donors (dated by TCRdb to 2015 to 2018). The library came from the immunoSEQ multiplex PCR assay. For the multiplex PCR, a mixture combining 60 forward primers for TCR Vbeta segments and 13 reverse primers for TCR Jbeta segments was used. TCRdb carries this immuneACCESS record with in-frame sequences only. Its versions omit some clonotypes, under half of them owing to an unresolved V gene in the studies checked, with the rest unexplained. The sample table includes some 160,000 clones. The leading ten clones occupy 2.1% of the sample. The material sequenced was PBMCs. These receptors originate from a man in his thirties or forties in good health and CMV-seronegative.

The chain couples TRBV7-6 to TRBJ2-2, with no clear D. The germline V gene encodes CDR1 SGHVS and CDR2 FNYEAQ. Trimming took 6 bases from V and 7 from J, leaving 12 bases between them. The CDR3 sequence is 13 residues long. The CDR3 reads CASRVTGVGELFF. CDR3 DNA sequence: TGTGCCAGCAGGGTAACGGGTGTCGGGGAGCTGTTTTTT. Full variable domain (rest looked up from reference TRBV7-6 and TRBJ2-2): GAGVSQSPRYKVTKRGQDVALRCDPISGHVSLYWYRQALGQGPEFLTYFNYEAQQDKSGLPNDRFSAERPEGSISTLTIQRTEQRDSAMYRCASRVTGVGELFFGEGSRLTVL.

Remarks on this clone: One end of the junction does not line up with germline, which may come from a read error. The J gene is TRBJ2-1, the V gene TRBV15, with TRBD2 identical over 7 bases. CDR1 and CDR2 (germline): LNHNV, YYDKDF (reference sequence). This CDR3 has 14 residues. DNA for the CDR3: TGTGCCACCAGGTTGCGGGAGAACTACAGTGAGCAGTTCTTC. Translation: CATRLRENYSEQFF.